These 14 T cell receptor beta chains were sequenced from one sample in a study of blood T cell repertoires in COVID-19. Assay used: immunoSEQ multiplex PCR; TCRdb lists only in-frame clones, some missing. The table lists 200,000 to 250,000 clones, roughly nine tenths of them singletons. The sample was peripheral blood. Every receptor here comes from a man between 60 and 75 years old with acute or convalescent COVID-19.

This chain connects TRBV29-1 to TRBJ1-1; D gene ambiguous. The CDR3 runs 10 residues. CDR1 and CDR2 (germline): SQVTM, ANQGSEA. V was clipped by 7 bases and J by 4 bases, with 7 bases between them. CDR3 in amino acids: CSALSTEAFF. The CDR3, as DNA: TGCAGCGCCCTTTCCACTGAAGCTTTCTTT.

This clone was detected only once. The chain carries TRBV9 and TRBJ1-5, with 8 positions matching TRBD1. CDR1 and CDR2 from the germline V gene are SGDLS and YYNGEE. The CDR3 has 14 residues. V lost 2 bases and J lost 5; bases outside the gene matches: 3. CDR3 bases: TGTGCCAGCAGCGTTGGGACAGGACATCAGCCCCAGCATTTT. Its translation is CASSVGTGHQPQHF.

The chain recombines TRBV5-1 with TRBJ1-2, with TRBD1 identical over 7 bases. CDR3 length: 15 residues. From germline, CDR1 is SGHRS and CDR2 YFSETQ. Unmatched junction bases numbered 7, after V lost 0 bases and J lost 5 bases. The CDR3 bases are TGCGCCAGCAGCTTGGACACAGGGGTTAAGTATGGCTACACCTTC. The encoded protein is CASSLDTGVKYGYTF.

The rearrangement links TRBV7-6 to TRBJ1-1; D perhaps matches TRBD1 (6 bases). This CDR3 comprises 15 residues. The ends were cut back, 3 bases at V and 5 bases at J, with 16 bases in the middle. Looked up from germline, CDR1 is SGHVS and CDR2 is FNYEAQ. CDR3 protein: CASSFNQGIVTEAFF. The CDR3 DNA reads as TGTGCCAGCAGCTTCAATCAGGGGATCGTAACTGAAGCTTTCTTT.

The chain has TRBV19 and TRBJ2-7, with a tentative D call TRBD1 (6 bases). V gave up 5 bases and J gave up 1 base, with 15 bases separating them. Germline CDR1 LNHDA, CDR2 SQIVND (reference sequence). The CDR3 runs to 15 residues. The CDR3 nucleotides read TGTGCCAGTAGTCCTCGGGGCAGGGGATCCTACGAGCAGTACTTC. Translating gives CASSPRGRGSYEQYF. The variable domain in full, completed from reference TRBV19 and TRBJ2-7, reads DGGITQSPKYLFRKEGQNVTLSCEQNLNHDAMYWYRQDPGQGLRLIYYSQIVNDFQKGDIAEGYSVSREKKESFPLTVTSAQKNPTAFYLCASSPRGRGSYEQYFGPGTRLTVT.

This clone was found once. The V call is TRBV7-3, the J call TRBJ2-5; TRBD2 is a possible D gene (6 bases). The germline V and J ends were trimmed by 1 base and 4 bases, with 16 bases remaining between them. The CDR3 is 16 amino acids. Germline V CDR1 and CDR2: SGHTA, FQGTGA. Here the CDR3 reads CASSLNGGLGGETQYF. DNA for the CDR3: TGTGCCAGCAGCTTAAATGGGGGTTTGGGAGGAGAGACCCAGTACTTC.

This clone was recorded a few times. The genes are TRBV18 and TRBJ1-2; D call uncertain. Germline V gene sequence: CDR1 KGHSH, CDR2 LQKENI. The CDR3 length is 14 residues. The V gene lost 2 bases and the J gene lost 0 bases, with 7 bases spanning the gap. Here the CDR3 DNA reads TGTGCCAGCTCACCAAAGGGAGCTAACTATGGCTACACCTTC. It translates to CASSPKGANYGYTF.

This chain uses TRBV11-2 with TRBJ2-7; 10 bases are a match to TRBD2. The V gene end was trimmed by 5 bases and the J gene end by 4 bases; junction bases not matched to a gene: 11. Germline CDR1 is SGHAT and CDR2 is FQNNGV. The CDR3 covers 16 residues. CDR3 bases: TGTGCCAGCAGCGGAGGGGGGACTAGCGATGCATACGAGCAGTACTTC. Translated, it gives CASSGGGTSDAYEQYF. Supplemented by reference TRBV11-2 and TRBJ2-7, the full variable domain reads EAGVAQSPRYKIIEKRQSVAFWCNPISGHATLYWYQQILGQGPKLLIQFQNNGVVDDSQLPKDRFSAERLKGVDSTLKIQPAKLEDSAVYLCASSGGGTSDAYEQYFGPGTRLTVT.

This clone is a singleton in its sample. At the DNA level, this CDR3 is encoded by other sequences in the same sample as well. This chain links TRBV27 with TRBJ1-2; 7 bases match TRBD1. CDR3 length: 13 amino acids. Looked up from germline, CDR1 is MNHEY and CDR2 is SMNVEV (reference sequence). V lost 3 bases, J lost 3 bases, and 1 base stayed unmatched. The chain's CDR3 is CASSFTGDYGYTF. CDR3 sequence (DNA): TGTGCCAGCAGTTTCACAGGGGACTATGGCTACACCTTC.

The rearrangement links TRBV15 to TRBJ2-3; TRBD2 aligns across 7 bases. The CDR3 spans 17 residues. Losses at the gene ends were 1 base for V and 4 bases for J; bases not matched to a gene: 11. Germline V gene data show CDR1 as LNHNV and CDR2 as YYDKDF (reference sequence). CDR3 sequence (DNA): TGTGCCACCAGCAGAGTGGCGGCGGGAGTTAAATCAGATACGCAGTATTTT. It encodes CATSRVAAGVKSDTQYF.

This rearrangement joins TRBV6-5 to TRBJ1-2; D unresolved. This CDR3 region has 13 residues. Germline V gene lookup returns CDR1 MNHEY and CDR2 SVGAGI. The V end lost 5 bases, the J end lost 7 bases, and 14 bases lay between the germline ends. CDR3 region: CASSTGPVVGYTF. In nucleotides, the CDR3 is TGTGCCAGCAGTACTGGTCCTGTTGTTGGCTACACCTTC.

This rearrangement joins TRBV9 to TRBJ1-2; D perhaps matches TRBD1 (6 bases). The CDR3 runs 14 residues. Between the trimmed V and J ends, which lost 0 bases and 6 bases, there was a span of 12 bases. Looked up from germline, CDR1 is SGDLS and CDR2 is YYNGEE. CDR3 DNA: TGTGCCAGCAGCGTAGATATCTCAGGGGATGGCTACACCTTC. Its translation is CASSVDISGDGYTF.

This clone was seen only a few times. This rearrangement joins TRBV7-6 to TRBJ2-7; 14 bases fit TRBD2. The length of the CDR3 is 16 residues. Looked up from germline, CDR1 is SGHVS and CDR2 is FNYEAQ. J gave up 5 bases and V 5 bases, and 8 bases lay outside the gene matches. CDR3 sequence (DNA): TGTGCCAGCAGCATCGCCGGGACTAGCGGGAGTCACGAGCAGTACTTC. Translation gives CASSIAGTSGSHEQYF.

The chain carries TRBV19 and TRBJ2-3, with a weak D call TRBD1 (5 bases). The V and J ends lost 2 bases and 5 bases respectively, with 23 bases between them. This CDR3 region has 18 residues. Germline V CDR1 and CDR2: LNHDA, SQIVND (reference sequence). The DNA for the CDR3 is TGTGCCAGTAGTATAACGGCAGGGATGGGATTGAATCAAGATACGCAGTATTTT. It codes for CASSITAGMGLNQDTQYF.